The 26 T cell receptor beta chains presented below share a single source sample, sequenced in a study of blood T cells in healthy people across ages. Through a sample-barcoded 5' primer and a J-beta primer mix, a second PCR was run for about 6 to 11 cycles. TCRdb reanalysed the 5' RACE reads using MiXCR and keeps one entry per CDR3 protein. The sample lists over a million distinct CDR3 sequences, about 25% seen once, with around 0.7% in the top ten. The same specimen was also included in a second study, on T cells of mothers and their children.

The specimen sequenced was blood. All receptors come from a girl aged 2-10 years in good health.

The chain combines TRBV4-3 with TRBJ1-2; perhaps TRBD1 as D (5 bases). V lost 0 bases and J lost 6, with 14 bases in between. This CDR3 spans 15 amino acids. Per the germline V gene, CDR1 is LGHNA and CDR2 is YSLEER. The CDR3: CASSQDRPPGHGYTF. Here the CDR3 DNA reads TGCGCCAGCAGCCAAGATCGACCGCCAGGGCATGGCTACACCTTC.

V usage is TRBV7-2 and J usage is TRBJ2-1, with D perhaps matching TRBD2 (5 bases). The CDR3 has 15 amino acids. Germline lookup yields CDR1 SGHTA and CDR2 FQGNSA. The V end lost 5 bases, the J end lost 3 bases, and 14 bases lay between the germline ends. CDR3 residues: CASSHGLIIYNEQFF. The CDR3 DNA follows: TGTGCCAGCAGCCATGGACTCATAATCTACAATGAGCAGTTCTTC.

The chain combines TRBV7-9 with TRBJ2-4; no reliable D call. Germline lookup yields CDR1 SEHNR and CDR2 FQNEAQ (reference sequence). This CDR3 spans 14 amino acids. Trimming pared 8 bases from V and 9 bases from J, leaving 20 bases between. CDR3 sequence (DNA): TGTGCCAGCTCCCCTTCGGACCCTCCTCCCATTCAGTACTTC. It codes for CASSPSDPPPIQYF.

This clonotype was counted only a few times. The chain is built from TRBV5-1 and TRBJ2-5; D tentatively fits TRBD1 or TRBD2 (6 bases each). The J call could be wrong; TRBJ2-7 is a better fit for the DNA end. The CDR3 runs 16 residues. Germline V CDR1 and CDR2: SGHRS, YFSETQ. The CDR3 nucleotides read TGCGCCAGCAGCTTGGCCTCATCGGGGGCTGGCTACGAGCAGTACTTC. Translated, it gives CASSLASSGAGYEQYF.

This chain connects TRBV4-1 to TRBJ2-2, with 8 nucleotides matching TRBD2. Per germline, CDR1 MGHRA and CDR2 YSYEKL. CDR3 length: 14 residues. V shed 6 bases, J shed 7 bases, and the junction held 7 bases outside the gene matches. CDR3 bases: TGCGCCAGCAGGGGACTAGGGGATTACGGGGAGCTGTTTTTT. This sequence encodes CASRGLGDYGELFF.

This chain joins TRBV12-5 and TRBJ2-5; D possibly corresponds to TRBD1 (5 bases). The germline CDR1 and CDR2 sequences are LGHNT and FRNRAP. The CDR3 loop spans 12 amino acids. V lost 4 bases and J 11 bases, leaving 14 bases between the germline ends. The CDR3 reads CASGSATEEQYF. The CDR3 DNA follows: TGTGCTAGTGGTTCGGCGACAGAGGAGCAGTACTTC.

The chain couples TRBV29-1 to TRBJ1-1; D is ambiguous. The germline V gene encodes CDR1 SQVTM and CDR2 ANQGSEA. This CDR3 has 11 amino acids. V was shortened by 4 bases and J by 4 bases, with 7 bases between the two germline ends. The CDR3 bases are TGCAGCGTTGTTCCACTCACTGAAGCTTTCTTT. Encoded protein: CSVVPLTEAFF.

The CDR3: CSVERAGEMGEQYF. DNA for the CDR3: TGCAGCGTTGAACGGGCAGGGGAGATGGGGGAGCAGTACTTC. V is TRBV29-1 and J is TRBJ2-7; D might be TRBD1 (6 bases). CDR1 and CDR2 from the germline V gene are SQVTM and ANQGSEA. This CDR3 contains 14 residues. Trimming took off 2 bases at V and 7 bases at J, with 18 bases between the two ends.

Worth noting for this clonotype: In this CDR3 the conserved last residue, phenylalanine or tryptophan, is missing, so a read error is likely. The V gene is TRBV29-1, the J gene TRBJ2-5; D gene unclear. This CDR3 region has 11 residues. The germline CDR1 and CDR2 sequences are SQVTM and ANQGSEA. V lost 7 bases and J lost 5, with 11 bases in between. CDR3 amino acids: CSAEEGETQYL. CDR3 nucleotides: TGCAGCGCCGAAGAAGGCGAGACCCAGTACCTC.

Here the CDR3 DNA reads TGCGCCAGCAGCCAAGATAGCACAGACCAAGAGACCCAGTACTTC. Its translation is CASSQDSTDQETQYF. This chain uses TRBV4-3 with TRBJ2-5, with D hard to call. The CDR3 is 15 residues long. Germline V gives CDR1 LGHNA, CDR2 YSLEER. Deletions cut 0 bases from V and 0 bases from J, with 8 bases between.

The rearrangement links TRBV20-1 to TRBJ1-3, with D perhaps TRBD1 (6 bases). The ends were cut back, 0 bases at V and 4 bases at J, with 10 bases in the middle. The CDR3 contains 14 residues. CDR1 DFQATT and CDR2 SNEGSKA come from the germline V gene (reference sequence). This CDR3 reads CSARDWQGGNTIYF. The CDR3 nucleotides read TGCAGTGCTAGAGATTGGCAGGGGGGAAACACCATATATTTT.

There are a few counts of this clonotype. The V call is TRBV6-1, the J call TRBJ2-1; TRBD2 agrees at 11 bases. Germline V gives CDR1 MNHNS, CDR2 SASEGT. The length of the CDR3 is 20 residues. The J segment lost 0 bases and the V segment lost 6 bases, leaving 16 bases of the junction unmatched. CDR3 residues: CASRPILAGGIGVSYNEQFF. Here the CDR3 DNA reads TGTGCCAGCAGACCCATTCTAGCGGGGGGAATAGGAGTCTCCTACAATGAGCAGTTCTTC.

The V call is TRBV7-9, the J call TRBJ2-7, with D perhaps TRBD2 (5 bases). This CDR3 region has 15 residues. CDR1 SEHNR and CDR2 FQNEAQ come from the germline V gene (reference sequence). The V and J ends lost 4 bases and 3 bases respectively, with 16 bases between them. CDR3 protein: CASSSWGEIIYEQYF. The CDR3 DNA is TGTGCCAGCAGCTCCTGGGGAGAGATTATCTACGAGCAGTACTTC.

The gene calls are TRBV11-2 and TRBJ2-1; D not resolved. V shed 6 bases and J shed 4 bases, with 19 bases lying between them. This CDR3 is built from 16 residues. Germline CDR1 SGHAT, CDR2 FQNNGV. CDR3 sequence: CASRSAVESLYNEQFF. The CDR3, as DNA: TGTGCCAGCAGAAGCGCAGTAGAGTCTTTGTACAATGAGCAGTTCTTC.

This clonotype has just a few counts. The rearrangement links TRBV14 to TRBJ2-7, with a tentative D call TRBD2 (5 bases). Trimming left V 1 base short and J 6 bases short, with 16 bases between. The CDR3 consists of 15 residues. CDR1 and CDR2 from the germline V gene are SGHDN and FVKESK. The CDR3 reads CASSQGGLGKGEQYF. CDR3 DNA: TGTGCCAGCAGCCAAGGAGGGCTTGGCAAGGGCGAGCAGTACTTC.

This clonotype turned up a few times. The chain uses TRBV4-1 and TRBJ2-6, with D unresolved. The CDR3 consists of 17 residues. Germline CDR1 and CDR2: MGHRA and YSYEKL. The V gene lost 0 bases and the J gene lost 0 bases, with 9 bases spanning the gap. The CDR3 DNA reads TGCGCCAGCAGCCAAGATGCTTGGGGCTCTGGGGCCAACGTCCTGACTTTC. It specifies CASSQDAWGSGANVLTF.

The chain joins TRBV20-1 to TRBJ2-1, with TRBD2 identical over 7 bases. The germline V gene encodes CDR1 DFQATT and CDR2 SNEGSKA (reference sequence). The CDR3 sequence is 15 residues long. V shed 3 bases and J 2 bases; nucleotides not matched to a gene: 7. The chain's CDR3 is CSASRWEGPYNEQFF. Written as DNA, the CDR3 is TGCAGTGCTAGTAGGTGGGAGGGCCCCTACAATGAGCAGTTCTTC.

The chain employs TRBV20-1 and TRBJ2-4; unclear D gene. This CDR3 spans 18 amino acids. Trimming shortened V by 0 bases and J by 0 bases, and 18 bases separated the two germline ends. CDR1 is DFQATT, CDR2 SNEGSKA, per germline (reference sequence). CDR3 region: CSARDPSPDGVAKNIQYF. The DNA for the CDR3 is TGCAGTGCTAGAGATCCGTCACCGGACGGTGTAGCCAAAAACATTCAGTACTTC.

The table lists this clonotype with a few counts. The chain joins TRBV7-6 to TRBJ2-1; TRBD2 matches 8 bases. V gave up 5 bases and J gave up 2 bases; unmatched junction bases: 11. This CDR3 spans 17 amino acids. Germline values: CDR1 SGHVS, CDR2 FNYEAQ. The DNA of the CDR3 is TGTGCCAGCAGCACGCCTTTAGCGGGAACTACCTACAATGAGCAGTTCTTC. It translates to CASSTPLAGTTYNEQFF. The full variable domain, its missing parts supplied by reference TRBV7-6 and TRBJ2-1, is GAGVSQSPRYKVTKRGQDVALRCDPISGHVSLYWYRQALGQGPEFLTYFNYEAQQDKSGLPNDRFSAERPEGSISTLTIQRTEQRDSAMYRCASSTPLAGTTYNEQFFGPGTRLTVL.

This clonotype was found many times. DNA for the CDR3: TGCAGCGTTGCCCTTCGTTGGGAGACCCAGTACTTC. Its translation is CSVALRWETQYF. V is TRBV29-1 and J is TRBJ2-5, with D unresolved. Trimming left V 4 bases short and J 5 bases short, with 11 bases between. Germline loops: CDR1 SQVTM, CDR2 ANQGSEA. The CDR3 sequence is 12 residues long.

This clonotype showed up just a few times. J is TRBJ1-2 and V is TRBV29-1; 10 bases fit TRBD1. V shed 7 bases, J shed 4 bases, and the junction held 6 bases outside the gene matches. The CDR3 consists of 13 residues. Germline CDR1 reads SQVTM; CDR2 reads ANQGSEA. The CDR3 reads CSAPRDRGYGYTF. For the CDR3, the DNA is TGCAGCGCTCCCCGGGACAGGGGCTATGGCTACACCTTC.

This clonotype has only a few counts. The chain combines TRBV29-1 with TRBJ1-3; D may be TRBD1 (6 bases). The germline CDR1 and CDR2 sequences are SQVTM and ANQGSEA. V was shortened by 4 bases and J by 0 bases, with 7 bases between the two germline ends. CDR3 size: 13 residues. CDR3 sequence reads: CSVGDTSGNTIYF. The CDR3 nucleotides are TGCAGCGTTGGGGACACCTCTGGAAACACCATATATTTT.

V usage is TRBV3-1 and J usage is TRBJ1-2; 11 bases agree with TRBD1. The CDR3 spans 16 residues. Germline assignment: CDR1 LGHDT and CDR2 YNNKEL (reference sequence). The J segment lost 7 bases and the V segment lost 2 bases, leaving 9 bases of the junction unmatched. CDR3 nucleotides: TGTGCCAGCAGCCAATACCGGACAGGGGGCAGGAGTGGCTACACCTTC. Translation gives CASSQYRTGGRSGYTF.

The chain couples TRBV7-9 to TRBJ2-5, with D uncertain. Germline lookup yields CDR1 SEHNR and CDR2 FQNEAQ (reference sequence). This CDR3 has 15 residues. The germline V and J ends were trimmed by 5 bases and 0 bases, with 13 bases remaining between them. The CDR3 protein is CASSGSDVDQETQYF. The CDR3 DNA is TGTGCCAGCAGCGGGTCGGACGTAGACCAAGAGACCCAGTACTTC.

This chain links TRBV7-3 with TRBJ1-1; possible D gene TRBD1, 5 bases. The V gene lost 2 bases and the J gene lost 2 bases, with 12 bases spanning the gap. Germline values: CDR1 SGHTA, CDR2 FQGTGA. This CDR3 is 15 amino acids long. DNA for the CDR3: TGTGCCAGCAGCTTATTGGGGACGGCAAACACTGAAGCTTTCTTT. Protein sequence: CASSLLGTANTEAFF. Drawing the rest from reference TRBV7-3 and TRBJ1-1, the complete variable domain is GAGVSQTPSNKVTEKGKYVELRCDPISGHTALYWYRQSLGQGPEFLIYFQGTGAADDSGLPNDRFFAVRPEGSVSTLKIQRTERGDSAVYLCASSLLGTANTEAFFGQGTRLTVV.

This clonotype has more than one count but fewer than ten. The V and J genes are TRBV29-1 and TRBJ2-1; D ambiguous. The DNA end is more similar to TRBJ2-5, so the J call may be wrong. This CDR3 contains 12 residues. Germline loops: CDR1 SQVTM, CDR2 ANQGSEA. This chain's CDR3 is CSVGPQPETQYF. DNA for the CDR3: TGCAGCGTCGGTCCCCAACCAGAGACCCAGTACTTC.